This passage covers 28 T cell receptor beta chains from one sample sequenced in a study of tumor-infiltrating lymphocytes in primary liver carcinoma. Co-extracting RNA and DNA was done with about 18-33 mg of unsorted bulk tissue as input. The investigators made TCR beta cDNA from approximately 500 ng total RNA, using a constant-region primer. It was through three nested multiplex PCR rounds of slightly modified ARM-PCR that TCR beta libraries arose. A C-beta reverse primer and TRBV1-TRBV30 forward primers served in each of the first two PCR rounds, at 9 to 10 cycles apiece. TCRdb reprocessed the multiplex PCR reads with MiXCR, giving one entry per CDR3 protein. The profile shows around 35,000 distinct CDR3 sequences, approximately 82% of them singletons. The sequencing sample was made of tumor-adjacent normal liver tissue. The receptors were sampled from a man between 40 and 49 years old with primary liver carcinoma and hepatitis B virus infection.

With respect to this clonotype: One junction end disagrees with the germline gene, perhaps due to a read error. J is TRBJ2-7 and V is TRBV29-1; D is possibly TRBD2 (5 bases). Germline values: CDR1 SQVTM, CDR2 ANQGSEA. The CDR3 loop spans 12 amino acids. CDR3 coding DNA: TGCGGCGCGGGTTGGGGTAGTCACGAGCTGTACTTC. This gives the protein CGAGWGSHELYF.

The chain uses TRBV28 and TRBJ1-3; 11 bases fit TRBD1. Germline CDR1 MDHEN, CDR2 SYDVKM. The CDR3 spans 17 residues. After removal of 5 bases from V and 3 bases from J, the junction contained 9 bases not matched to a gene. CDR3 sequence: CASSDWTGGNCGNTIYF. The CDR3 DNA reads TGTGCCAGCAGTGACTGGACAGGGGGCAACTGTGGAAACACCATATATTTT.

Remarks on this clonotype: No conserved phenylalanine or tryptophan is present at the end of the CDR3, so a read error is the likely explanation. The chain links TRBV12-3 or TRBV12-4 to TRBJ1-3; tentatively, D is TRBD1 (5 bases). This CDR3 contains 16 residues. CDR3 in amino acids: CVSSLAGELSGNTIYI. CDR3 sequence (DNA): TGTGTCAGCAGTTTAGCGGGGGAACTCTCTGGAAACACCATATATATT.

Remarks on this clonotype: At one boundary the junction diverges from the germline segment, which might be a read error. V usage is TRBV24-1 and J usage is TRBJ1-6; D is unclear. The CDR3 runs to 18 residues. Germline V CDR1 and CDR2: KGHDR, SFDVKD. The CDR3 bases are TGTGCCACCAGTGACTCCAGGAAGGCGAGCTCCTATAATTCACCTCTCCACTTT. Protein product: CATSDSRKASSYNSPLHF.

As concerns this clonotype: A read error may account for a junction end that differs from germline. The chain has TRBV7-2 and TRBJ2-3; tentative D call: TRBD2 (6 bases). The germline CDR1 and CDR2 sequences are SGHTA and FQGNSA. CDR3 length equals 13 residues. As DNA, the CDR3 is TGTGCCGGCAGCTTACTAGCCCGAGATACGCAGTATTTT. Residues: CAGSLLARDTQYF.

A word on this clonotype: Germline is not matched at one junction end, which may reflect a read error. The rearrangement joins TRBV6-8 to TRBJ1-2, with D possibly being TRBD1 (5 bases). The CDR3 contains 16 residues. CDR1 and CDR2 (germline): MNHGY, SAAAGT. The chain's CDR3 is CAIPKSRGTPNYGYAF. The CDR3 nucleotides read TGTGCCATCCCAAAGTCTCGCGGGACCCCTAACTATGGCTACGCCTTC.

The chain recombines TRBV6-5 with TRBJ2-5; 11 bases align to TRBD1. The CDR3 spans 16 residues. Unmatched junction bases numbered 14, after V lost 10 bases and J lost 4 bases. The germline V gene has CDR1 MNHEY and CDR2 SVGAGI. CDR3 region: CAIGFGTGGAGETQYF. CDR3 DNA: TGTGCCATCGGATTCGGGACAGGGGGTGCGGGAGAGACCCAGTACTTC.

This chain joins TRBV6-5 and TRBJ2-6; TRBD1 might be the D (5 bases). The CDR3 is made up of 15 amino acids. Germline V CDR1 and CDR2: MNHEY, SVGAGI. The V end lost 10 bases, the J end lost 2 bases, and 15 bases lay between the germline ends. Written as DNA, the CDR3 is TGTGCCAACGGTCAAAGGGGCCCTGGGGCCAACGTCCTGACTTTC. Translation: CANGQRGPGANVLTF.

A remark on this clonotype: Its ends do not fully match the called genes, so a read error is possible. This chain links TRBV14 with TRBJ2-2; weak D call: TRBD2 (7 bases). Germline CDR1 SGHDN, CDR2 FVKESK. This CDR3 spans 13 amino acids. The CDR3 protein is CASSQDNSGGLLF. CDR3 coding DNA: TGTGCCAGCAGCCAAGATAACTCCGGGGGGCTGCTTTTT.

To note about this clonotype: It may be a read error: a sequence one base away is much more abundant. This chain connects TRBV11-2 to TRBJ2-3, with D maybe TRBD1 (6 bases). The assigned J gene may be wrong: the sequence end matches TRBJ1-5 better. The CDR3 spans 12 residues. CDR1 SGHAT and CDR2 FQNNGV come from the germline V gene. This chain's CDR3 is CASSSGVDTQHF. CDR3 DNA sequence: TGTGCCAGCAGCTCAGGGGTCGATACGCAGCATTTT.

A word on this clonotype: A read error is likely, as this CDR3 ends without the conserved phenylalanine or tryptophan. This sequence joins TRBV12-3 or TRBV12-4 and TRBJ2-1, with 10 bases that match TRBD1. Trimming removed 3 bases from V and 12 bases from J; junction bases left unmatched: 8. This CDR3 is built from 14 residues. The DNA for the CDR3 is TGTGCCAGCAGTTTGGGACAGGGGAGACTAGGGCAGTTCTAC. Amino acids: CASSLGQGRLGQFY.

In its sample, this clonotype was seen many times. CDR3 nucleotides: TGTGCCACCAGCAGAGGGACAGGGTTAGCCAAAAACATTCAGTACTTC. Amino acid sequence: CATSRGTGLAKNIQYF. The J gene is TRBJ2-4, the V gene TRBV15, with 8 bases identical to TRBD1. V shed 1 base and J 0 bases; nucleotides not matched to a gene: 2. Germline V lookup: CDR1 LNHNV, CDR2 YYDKDF (reference sequence). CDR3 length: 16 amino acids.

Points on this clonotype: The conserved phenylalanine or tryptophan is not found at the CDR3 terminus, so this likely reflects a read error. The CDR3 is CAIREAGELFL. CDR3 coding DNA: TGTGCCATCCGGGAGGCCGGGGAGCTGTTTCTT. V is TRBV10-3 and J is TRBJ2-2, with 7 bases lining up with TRBD2. The junction had 0 bases not matched to a gene; V was cut back by 8 bases and J by 6 bases. The germline gives CDR1 ENHRY, CDR2 SYGVKD. CDR3 length: 11 residues.

The chain has TRBV5-6 and TRBJ2-1; TRBD2 might be the D (5 bases). The V end lost 9 bases, the J end lost 5 bases, and 15 bases lay between the germline ends. CDR1 and CDR2 from the germline V gene are SGHDT and YYEEEE. The CDR3 contains 13 residues. Here the CDR3 reads CAIAGGPNNEQFF. The CDR3 DNA reads as TGTGCCATCGCCGGAGGACCGAACAATGAGCAGTTCTTC.

About this clonotype: An end of the junction does not agree with germline; a read error may underlie this. The rearrangement joins TRBV5-4 to TRBJ2-5, with 7 bases fitting TRBD2. The CDR3 totals 15 residues. Germline lookup yields CDR1 SGHNT and CDR2 YYREEE (reference sequence). The CDR3, as DNA: TGTGCCAGCAGCTTGAACTGGGAGGGCCAAGAGACCCGGTACTTC. Its protein is CASSLNWEGQETRYF.

Of note for this clonotype: One junction end disagrees with the germline gene, perhaps due to a read error. The genes are TRBV28 and TRBJ2-5; either TRBD1 or TRBD2 may supply D (5 bases each). CDR1 and CDR2 (germline): MDHEN, SYDVKM. There are 19 residues in the CDR3. This chain's CDR3 is CASSTPPGRVMSSQETKYF. CDR3 nucleotide sequence: TGTGCCAGCAGTACACCACCGGGACGGGTAATGTCCTCCCAAGAGACCAAGTACTTC.

This chain uses TRBV6-1 with TRBJ2-1; maybe TRBD2 (7 bases). V lost 7 bases to trimming and J lost 9 bases, with 25 bases between them. This CDR3 contains 16 residues. Germline-derived CDR1 and CDR2 are MNHNS and SASEGT. CDR3 nucleotides: TGTGCCAGCACGCTCAATTGGGGGGGGCACGGGGGTGAGCAGTTCTTC. This encodes CASTLNWGGHGGEQFF.

This clonotype was detected only a few times. The junction and the germline gene differ at one end; a read error may be behind it. The chain links TRBV4-2 to TRBJ2-2; D not certain. CDR1 and CDR2 from the germline V gene are LGHNA and YNFKEQ. The length of the CDR3 is 14 residues. The CDR3 nucleotides are TGTGTCAGCAGCCCGGAGCGTTCCACCGGGGAGCTGTTTTTT. It specifies CVSSPERSTGELFF.

The chain carries TRBV12-3 or TRBV12-4 and TRBJ2-7; 8 bases are shared with TRBD2. The CDR3 runs 14 residues. J lost 3 bases, V lost 3 bases, and 4 bases had no gene match. The CDR3 is CASSFYGRDYEQYF. CDR3 in DNA: TGTGCCAGCAGTTTTTACGGGAGGGACTACGAGCAGTACTTC.

This clonotype was found once. The germline gene is not matched at one end of the junction; a read error may be the cause. This chain uses TRBV11-2 with TRBJ1-4, with D unresolved. CDR1 and CDR2 (germline): SGHAT, FQNNGV. This CDR3 spans 14 amino acids. Written as DNA, the CDR3 is TGTGCCAGCACCTTAGATCTTGGGGAGCTCGGGCTGTTTTTT. Translation gives CASTLDLGELGLFF.

This clonotype was seen repeatedly, ten times or more. This chain joins TRBV7-3 and TRBJ2-1, with TRBD2 matching 8 bases. CDR1 is SGHTA, CDR2 FQGTGA, per germline. The CDR3 spans 18 residues. V lost 4 bases and J lost 8; bases outside the gene matches: 19. DNA for the CDR3: TGTGCCAGCAGCTCTGAAGGGGGTCGAGCGGGAGAGGGGTATGAGCAGTTCTTC. Encoded protein: CASSSEGGRAGEGYEQFF.

This clonotype is a singleton in its sample. A read error is possible here, since a much larger clone lies one base away. This rearrangement joins TRBV19 to TRBJ1-1, with D maybe TRBD1 (5 bases). This CDR3 is built from 15 residues. The ends were cut back, 2 bases at V and 8 bases at J, with 18 bases in the middle. The germline V gene has CDR1 LNHDA and CDR2 SQIVND (reference sequence). This CDR3 is CASSIYPPLGGEAFF. For the CDR3, the DNA is TGTGCCAGTAGTATATACCCCCCTCTGGGGGGAGAAGCTTTCTTT.

Of note for this clonotype: Lacking the conserved final phenylalanine or tryptophan, this CDR3 likely reflects a read error. This chain connects TRBV7-8 to TRBJ1-2, with TRBD1 matching over 7 bases. The germline V gene encodes CDR1 SGHVS and CDR2 FQNEAQ. The trim removed 4 bases at V and 5 bases at J, leaving 7 bases unmatched. The CDR3 spans 14 residues. The CDR3, as DNA: TGTGCCAGCAGCTCACCGGGACAGACTTATGGCTACACCTTA. It is translated as CASSSPGQTYGYTL.

Points on this clonotype: At one boundary the junction diverges from the germline segment, which might be a read error. The chain recombines TRBV4-1 with TRBJ2-5; 8 nucleotides line up with TRBD2. Looked up from germline, CDR1 is MGHRA and CDR2 is YSYEKL. The CDR3 covers 16 residues. DNA for the CDR3: TGCACCAGCAGCCCTATAGCGGGATGGCCGCAAGAGACCCAGTACTTC. It specifies CTSSPIAGWPQETQYF.

As regards this clonotype: A read error may produce the germline difference seen at one junction end. The chain has TRBV12-3 or TRBV12-4 and TRBJ1-3; D remains ambiguous. The CDR3 spans 15 residues. CDR3 loop: CSSTVDGSSGNTIYF. In nucleotides, the CDR3 is TGTTCCAGCACCGTGGACGGAAGCTCTGGAAACACCATATACTTT.

Remarks on this clonotype: The junction departs from the called germline gene at one end, perhaps through a read error. The chain uses TRBV7-9 and TRBJ1-2, with D tentatively TRBD1 (6 bases). Germline lookup yields CDR1 SEHNR and CDR2 FQNEAQ (reference sequence). This CDR3 spans 14 amino acids. This CDR3 is CASRCDRRFHGYTF. For the CDR3, the DNA is TGCGCCAGCAGATGTGACAGGAGGTTTCATGGCTACACCTTC.

The table lists this clonotype with a few counts. The CDR3 end shows no conserved phenylalanine or tryptophan, and so a read error is likely. The chain links TRBV11-3 to TRBJ1-5; D may correspond to TRBD1 or TRBD2 (5 bases each). The J call may not be correct, given that the DNA end is closer to TRBJ2-3. The germline gives CDR1 SGHNT, CDR2 YENEEA. The CDR3 is 15 amino acids. CDR3 coding DNA: TGTGCCAGCAGTTTAGATCTGGGGGTGGCTCAGCCCCAGTATTCT. It is translated as CASSLDLGVAQPQYS.

This clonotype showed up many times. The chain combines TRBV6-4 with TRBJ1-1, with D unclear. Trimming cost V 8 bases and J 3 bases, with 13 bases left between them. The length of the CDR3 is 13 residues. Germline-derived CDR1 and CDR2 are MRHNA and SNTAGT. The CDR3 reads CASSQAFDTEAFF. As DNA, the CDR3 is TGTGCCAGCTCACAAGCGTTCGACACTGAAGCTTTCTTT.